The rows below give T cell receptor beta chains drawn from one sample of a study of cytotoxic CD8 clonotypes in ibrutinib-treated CLL. Method: immunoSEQ multiplex PCR; TCRdb's copy keeps in-frame clones and lacks some. The sample shows some 140,000 clones, around 93% of them seen only once. This material consisted of PBMCs, taken after 12 months of ibrutinib treatment. These receptors all come from a human donor with chronic lymphocytic leukemia. Both conserved end residues are part of each CDR3. A D gene is named only where the DNA matches it firmly. Not all rows give a size; the values are once, few, many and, for expanded clones, a class.

j_gene: TRBJ2-3; v_gene: TRBV27; abundance: -; d_gene: TRBD1; CDR3aa: CASSPGTGGPDTQYF; CDR3nt: TGTGCCAGCAGCCCCGGGACAGGGGGTCCAGATACGCAGTATTTT
j_gene: TRBJ1-1; v_gene: TRBV28; abundance: -; d_gene: -; CDR3aa: CASTPPENTEAFF; CDR3nt: TGTGCCAGCACCCCACCAGAGAACACTGAAGCTTTCTTT
j_gene: TRBJ1-2; v_gene: TRBV7-2; abundance: -; d_gene: TRBD1; CDR3aa: CASSLDRGHDGYTF; CDR3nt: TGTGCCAGCAGCTTAGATAGGGGGCATGATGGCTACACCTTC
j_gene: TRBJ2-5; v_gene: TRBV2; abundance: -; d_gene: -; CDR3aa: CASSEGGQVQETQYF; CDR3nt: TGTGCCAGCAGTGAAGGGGGTCAGGTGCAAGAGACCCAGTACTTC
j_gene: TRBJ2-7; v_gene: TRBV28; abundance: once; d_gene: -; CDR3aa: CASSLVRYYEQYF; CDR3nt: TGTGCCAGCAGTTTGGTGCGTTACTACGAGCAGTACTTC
j_gene: TRBJ2-5; v_gene: TRBV7-9; abundance: few; d_gene: TRBD1; CDR3aa: CASSLEAGGGIETQYF; CDR3nt: TGTGCCAGCAGCTTAGAAGCAGGGGGCGGCATTGAGACCCAGTACTTC
j_gene: TRBJ2-5; v_gene: TRBV14; abundance: -; d_gene: -; CDR3aa: CASSHHPRETQYF; CDR3nt: TGTGCCAGCAGCCACCACCCCCGGGAGACCCAGTACTTC
j_gene: TRBJ1-2; v_gene: TRBV6-1; abundance: -; d_gene: -; CDR3aa: CASRESGQYGYTF; CDR3nt: TGTGCCAGCAGGGAATCGGGCCAGTATGGCTACACCTTC
j_gene: TRBJ2-1; v_gene: TRBV19; abundance: -; d_gene: -; CDR3aa: CASSWLGRDNEQFF; CDR3nt: TGTGCCAGTAGTTGGCTCGGACGGGACAATGAGCAGTTCTTC
j_gene: TRBJ2-1; v_gene: TRBV2; abundance: -; d_gene: -; CDR3aa: CASKQWNNEQFF; CDR3nt: TGTGCCAGCAAGCAGTGGAACAATGAGCAGTTCTTC